The 10 T cell receptor beta chains below come from one sample, sequenced in a study of low-dose radiotherapy and immunotherapy resistance in tumors. Primers targeting TRAV and TRBV primed first-strand cDNA, covering alpha and beta chains. TCRs underwent approximately 20 PCR cycles of amplification with a constant-region primer and V-primer adapter. MiXCR was run by TCRdb on the reads, yielding one entry per CDR3 protein. The sample includes about 71,000 distinct CDR3 sequences, around 31% seen only once; the top ten take roughly 11%. Time point in this sample: before trial treatment. Sequencing was performed on PBMCs, taken before treatment. These receptors originate from a female donor with ovarian cancer.

Note on this clonotype: Since a far larger clone is one base different, this is likely a read error. The gene calls are TRBV6-2 or TRBV6-3 and TRBJ2-7; 8 bases fit TRBD2. Per germline, CDR1 MNHEY and CDR2 SVGEGT. J was trimmed by 7 bases and V by 6 bases; bases with no gene match: 11. The CDR3 extends over 14 amino acids. CDR3 in amino acids: CASSPNGRATEQYF. In DNA form, the CDR3 reads TGTGCCAGCAGCCCCAACGGGAGGGCCACTGAGCAGTACTTC.

At least ten counts were recorded for this clonotype. V usage is TRBV7-9 and J usage is TRBJ2-1; possibly TRBD2 for D (5 bases). The germline V gene has CDR1 SEHNR and CDR2 FQNEAQ (reference sequence). Trimming took 5 bases from V and 0 from J, leaving 11 bases between them. The CDR3 has 15 residues. The CDR3 coding sequence is TGTGCCAGCAGCCCCCGGGCGGGCTCCTACAATGAGCAGTTCTTC. Encoded protein: CASSPRAGSYNEQFF.

This clonotype was found many times. At one end the junction does not follow the germline gene, possibly because of a read error. The chain carries TRBV5-6 and TRBJ2-2, with D possibly called TRBD1 or TRBD2 (6 bases each). The CDR3 has 15 residues. The germline V gene encodes CDR1 SGHDT and CDR2 YYEEEE. The CDR3 DNA reads as TGCGCCAGCAGCTTGGAGGGACAGAACACCGGGGAGCTGTTTTTT. As protein: CASSLEGQNTGELFF.

This clonotype was recorded many times. The chain joins TRBV19 to TRBJ1-6, with TRBD1 matching 7 bases. CDR3 length equals 14 residues. Losses at the gene ends were 2 bases for V and 5 bases for J; bases not matched to a gene: 0. CDR1 and CDR2 from the germline V gene are LNHDA and SQIVND (reference sequence). The CDR3 DNA follows: TGTGCCAGTAGTATACAGGGGGATAATTCACCCCTCCACTTT. This codes for CASSIQGDNSPLHF.

Many counts were recorded for this clonotype. This chain joins TRBV12-3 or TRBV12-4 and TRBJ2-1; unclear D gene. Trimming cost V 5 bases and J 6 bases, with 8 bases left between them. This CDR3 has 12 amino acids. For the CDR3, the DNA is TGTGCCAGCAGTCGGCGAGGCAATGAGCAGTTCTTC. Its protein product is CASSRRGNEQFF.

Many counts were recorded for this clonotype. This chain joins TRBV5-6 and TRBJ2-5, with D possibly being TRBD1 (6 bases). Germline CDR1 and CDR2: SGHDT and YYEEEE. CDR3 size: 14 residues. The V and J ends lost 0 bases and 0 bases respectively, with 6 bases between them. CDR3 bases: TGTGCCAGCAGCTTGGGGACAGACCAAGAGACCCAGTACTTC. This gives the protein CASSLGTDQETQYF.

This clonotype was observed at least ten times. V is TRBV11-2 and J is TRBJ1-4; D ambiguous. V dropped 5 bases and J dropped 3 bases, with 13 bases sitting between them. The CDR3 is 15 amino acids. CDR1 SGHAT and CDR2 FQNNGV come from the germline V gene. The CDR3 region is CASSPGGLANEKLFF. In DNA form, the CDR3 reads TGTGCCAGCAGCCCCGGAGGCCTTGCTAATGAAAAACTGTTTTTT.

This clonotype was recorded many times. V gene TRBV10-3 combines with J gene TRBJ2-7; 13 nucleotides match TRBD2. Germline trimming cut 5 bases from V and 0 bases from J; bases unmatched to any gene: 4. Germline values: CDR1 ENHRY, CDR2 SYGVKD. This CDR3 region has 16 residues. CDR3 protein: CAISKGLAGSSYEQYF. The CDR3 nucleotides are TGTGCCATCAGTAAGGGACTAGCGGGGTCCTCCTACGAGCAGTACTTC.

The chain recombines TRBV15 with TRBJ1-1; tentatively, D is TRBD1 (5 bases). V shed 1 base and J shed 0 bases, with 9 bases lying between them. The V gene's germline CDR1 is LNHNV and CDR2 YYDKDF (reference sequence). This CDR3 is built from 15 residues. The CDR3 reads CATSRGSTVNTEAFF. The DNA for the CDR3 is TGTGCCACCAGCAGAGGCTCGACAGTGAACACTGAAGCTTTCTTT.

This clonotype was recorded many times. This rearrangement joins TRBV7-9 to TRBJ2-4; tentatively, D is TRBD1 (6 bases). In germline, CDR1 is SEHNR, CDR2 FQNEAQ (reference sequence). V gave up 10 bases and J gave up 4 bases, with 14 bases separating them. The CDR3 extends over 13 amino acids. CDR3 nucleotide sequence: TGTGCCACTACAGGGATGGGTAAAAACATTCAGTACTTC. It specifies CATTGMGKNIQYF. The whole variable domain, remainder taken from reference TRBV7-9 and TRBJ2-4, is DTGVSQNPRHKITKRGQNVTFRCDPISEHNRLYWYRQTLGQGPEFLTYFQNEAQLEKSRLLSDRFSAERPKGSFSTLEIQRTEQGDSAMYLCATTGMGKNIQYFGAGTRLSVL.